This is a list of T cell receptor beta chains from one sample in a study of identifying expanded T cells in peripheral blood. Only in-frame clones appear in the TCRdb table, and some are missing; sequencing was by immunoSEQ multiplex PCR. The table records approximately 130,000 clones, 86% of them present only once. The sequenced sample consisted of blood. These receptor sequences come from a person aged 18-69 years in good health. CDR3s include the opening cysteine and the closing phenylalanine or tryptophan. A D gene is named only where the DNA matches it firmly. Size values are once, few and many counts, or a class for expanded clones, and some rows have none.

V gene	J gene	clone size	D gene	CDR3 protein	CDR3 DNA
TRBV28	TRBJ2-4	NA	TRBD1	CASSQSGGGDIQYF	TGTGCCAGCAGTCAGTCAGGGGGCGGAGACATTCAGTACTTC
TRBV6-1	TRBJ1-2	NA	TRBD1	CASSAGTGYGYTF	TGTGCCAGCAGTGCCGGGACAGGGTATGGCTACACCTTC
TRBV28	TRBJ2-3	NA	NA	CASSLPLLGADTQYF	TGTGCCAGCAGTTTACCCCTGTTAGGGGCAGATACGCAGTATTTT
TRBV7-6	TRBJ2-5	NA	NA	CASSRGRQETQYF	TGTGCCAGCTCGCGGGGCAGACAAGAGACCCAGTACTTC
TRBV19	TRBJ1-6	NA	TRBD1	CASSIRQGSYNSPLHF	TGTGCCAGTAGTATCCGACAGGGGTCCTATAATTCACCCCTCCACTTT
TRBV9	TRBJ1-1	once	TRBD1	CASSAVDRVSTEAFF	TGTGCCAGCAGCGCAGTGGACAGGGTATCCACTGAAGCTTTCTTT
TRBV27	TRBJ2-3	NA	NA	CASRGVETDTQYF	TGTGCCAGCAGGGGAGTGGAGACAGATACGCAGTATTTT
TRBV6-5	TRBJ2-7	NA	NA	CASSYSPRGYEQYF	TGTGCCAGCAGTTACTCTCCGAGGGGCTACGAGCAGTACTTC
TRBV29-1	TRBJ1-3	NA	TRBD1	CSVLDRERNTIYF	TGCAGCGTGCTCGACAGGGAAAGAAACACCATATATTTT
TRBV10-1	TRBJ2-1	NA	NA	CASPVGDSSSYNEQFF	TGCGCCAGCCCTGTGGGGGATTCGAGCTCCTACAATGAGCAGTTCTTC
TRBV27	TRBJ1-5	NA	NA	CASSRVGQPQHF	TGTGCCAGCAGCAGGGTCGGTCAGCCCCAGCATTTT
TRBV13	TRBJ2-7	NA	NA	CASTGVPSYEQYF	TGTGCCAGCACAGGGGTACCATCCTACGAGCAGTACTTC
TRBV15	TRBJ2-5	NA	NA	CATSRDPSGETQYF	TGTGCCACCAGCAGAGATCCTTCGGGAGAGACCCAGTACTTC
TRBV2	TRBJ2-5	NA	NA	CASSVGVETQYF	TGTGCCAGCAGTGTCGGAGTAGAGACCCAGTACTTC
TRBV28	TRBJ1-2	NA	NA	CASSLNYGYTF	TGTGCCAGCAGTTTGAACTATGGCTACACCTTC
TRBV29-1	TRBJ2-7	NA	TRBD1	CSVDVTGVNEQYF	TGCAGCGTTGATGTAACAGGGGTTAACGAGCAGTACTTC
TRBV28	TRBJ1-5	NA	NA	CASSLLDDRRRGQPQHF	TGTGCCAGCAGTTTATTAGACGACAGGCGGAGAGGACAGCCCCAGCATTTT
TRBV4-2	TRBJ1-1	NA	NA	CASSQGRSEAFF	TGTGCCAGCAGCCAAGGAAGAAGTGAAGCTTTCTTT
TRBV19	TRBJ2-7	few	TRBD1	CASSMEQGARYEQYF	TGTGCCAGTAGTATGGAACAGGGGGCGCGATACGAGCAGTACTTC
TRBV4-2	TRBJ1-1	NA	TRBD1	CASSQEQGAKTEAFF	TGTGCCAGCAGCCAAGAGCAGGGGGCGAAAACTGAAGCTTTCTTT
TRBV6-5	TRBJ2-2	NA	NA	CASSYSRGETGELFF	TGTGCCAGCAGTTACTCGCGGGGCGAAACCGGGGAGCTGTTTTTT
TRBV18	TRBJ2-7	NA	TRBD1	CASSAPDRGYEQYF	TGTGCCAGCTCAGCTCCAGACAGGGGCTACGAGCAGTACTTC
TRBV28	TRBJ2-1	NA	NA	CASSSFVAQNEQFF	TGTGCCAGCAGTTCATTCGTGGCCCAGAATGAGCAGTTCTTC
TRBV30	TRBJ1-2	NA	TRBD1	CAWSADRGYDYGYTF	TGTGCCTGGAGTGCCGACAGGGGATATGACTATGGCTACACCTTC
TRBV7-3	TRBJ2-3	NA	NA	CASSNGRADTQYF	TGTGCCAGCAGCAACGGGAGAGCAGATACGCAGTATTTT
TRBV28	TRBJ2-1	NA	TRBD1	CASSPDRGHEQFF	TGTGCCAGCAGTCCCGACAGGGGCCATGAGCAGTTCTTC
TRBV7-8	TRBJ2-5	NA	NA	CASSQRTGIQETQYF	TGTGCCAGCAGCCAAAGAACAGGGATCCAAGAGACCCAGTACTTC
TRBV19	TRBJ2-1	NA	NA	CASSIDGPAGTYNEQFF	TGTGCCAGTAGTATAGATGGACCAGCGGGCACCTACAATGAGCAGTTCTTC
TRBV28	TRBJ2-7	NA	NA	CASSGMSRGRLYEQYF	TGTGCCAGCAGTGGGATGTCCAGGGGTAGGCTTTACGAGCAGTACTTC
TRBV5-6	TRBJ2-3	NA	TRBD1	CASRLIGQAYTDTQYF	TGTGCCAGCAGATTGATCGGACAGGCTTACACAGATACGCAGTATTTT
TRBV19	TRBJ2-4	NA	NA	CASKQDASENIQYF	TGTGCCAGTAAACAGGACGCCTCCGAGAACATTCAGTACTTC
TRBV19	TRBJ1-2	NA	NA	CASRPSAGSGYTF	TGTGCCAGTAGGCCGTCGGCGGGGTCAGGCTACACCTTC
TRBV2	TRBJ2-1	NA	TRBD1	CASSTDREPFF	TGTGCCAGCAGTACAGACAGGGAGCCGTTCTTC
TRBV11-2	TRBJ2-7	NA	TRBD1	CASSEAGTGIYEQYF	TGTGCCAGCAGCGAGGCAGGGACAGGGATCTACGAGCAGTACTTC
TRBV9	TRBJ2-7	NA	NA	CASSPGQSSYEQYF	TGTGCCAGCAGCCCAGGACAGTCCTCCTACGAGCAGTACTTC
TRBV29-1	TRBJ2-7	NA	NA	CSANRDDGSEQYF	TGCAGCGCCAACCGGGACGACGGGTCCGAGCAGTACTTC
TRBV29-1	TRBJ2-3	NA	TRBD2	CSVDLRGGDTQYF	TGCAGCGTTGATTTGCGCGGGGGAGATACGCAGTATTTT
TRBV2	TRBJ1-2	NA	NA	CASSEGQLNYGYTF	TGTGCCAGCAGTGAAGGACAGCTCAACTATGGCTACACCTTC
TRBV28	TRBJ1-1	NA	NA	CASSSLGREGTEAFF	TGTGCCAGCAGTTCCCTGGGCAGGGAAGGCACTGAAGCTTTCTTT
TRBV7-9	TRBJ2-5	NA	NA	CASTHSPGSGQETQYF	TGTGCCAGCACCCATTCCCCGGGGAGTGGGCAAGAGACCCAGTACTTC
TRBV2	TRBJ2-3	NA	NA	CASGIPGHGDTQYF	TGTGCCAGCGGTATACCGGGACATGGAGATACGCAGTATTTT
TRBV4-2	TRBJ1-6	NA	NA	CASSQEGSPLHF	TGTGCCAGCAGCCAAGAAGGGTCACCCCTCCACTTT
TRBV7-3	TRBJ2-3	few	TRBD2	CASSLSGTSGKRDTQYF	TGTGCCAGCAGCCTCTCGGGGACTAGCGGGAAAAGGGATACGCAGTATTTT
TRBV7-8	TRBJ1-2	NA	NA	CASSGGGAYTF	TGTGCCAGCAGCGGGGGAGGGGCGTACACCTTC
TRBV2	TRBJ1-4	NA	NA	CASRQISTNEKLFF	TGTGCCAGCAGGCAGATATCAACTAATGAAAAACTGTTTTTT
TRBV28	TRBJ2-7	once	NA	CASSDTRYEQYF	TGTGCCAGCAGTGACACCCGCTACGAGCAGTACTTC
TRBV7-2	TRBJ1-5	NA	NA	CASSLAGPDYSNQPQHF	TGTGCCAGCAGCTTAGCCGGGCCAGATTATAGCAATCAGCCCCAGCATTTT
TRBV5-1	TRBJ2-1	NA	TRBD2	CASSLALAGAVEQFF	TGCGCCAGCAGCTTGGCGCTAGCGGGAGCGGTTGAGCAGTTCTTC
TRBV7-2	TRBJ1-5	NA	NA	CASSQRWGFDQPQHF	TGTGCCAGCAGTCAAAGGTGGGGGTTCGATCAGCCCCAGCATTTT